The T cell receptor (beta chain) described here comes from a study of resident and recirculating memory T cells in vitiligo. Background on the study: Each patient gave two lesional and two nonlesional epidermal shave biopsies, plus PBMCs. Study results and caveats: Sequences differed between biopsy sites and patients, suggesting private specificity. No single dominant TCR clone appeared; lesion clonality varied.

Assay used: immunoSEQ multiplex PCR; TCRdb lists only in-frame clones, some missing. The data show fewer than 85,000 clones, 92% seen once. In the case of this clone: What it recognizes is unknown.

Confetti depigmentation, marking active vitiligo, was absent in these patients. Germline CDR1 SGHRS, CDR2 YFSETQ. Trimming removed 1 base from V and 5 bases from J, with 10 bases in between. The CDR3 has 15 residues. This chain joins TRBV5-1 and TRBJ1-6; maybe TRBD1 (6 bases). The sequence was obtained from a male donor with vitiligo. Source material: blood. Written as DNA, the CDR3 is TGCGCCAGCAGCTTGTGGCAGGGGAATAATTCACCCCTCCACTTT. Its translation: CASSLWQGNNSPLHF. Full variable domain (remainder filled in from reference TRBV5-1 and TRBJ1-6): KAGVTQTPRYLIKTRGQQVTLSCSPISGHRSVSWYQQTPGQGLQFLFEYFSETQRNKGNFPGRFSGRQFSNSRSEMNVSTLELGDSALYLCASSLWQGNNSPLHFGNGTRLTVT.